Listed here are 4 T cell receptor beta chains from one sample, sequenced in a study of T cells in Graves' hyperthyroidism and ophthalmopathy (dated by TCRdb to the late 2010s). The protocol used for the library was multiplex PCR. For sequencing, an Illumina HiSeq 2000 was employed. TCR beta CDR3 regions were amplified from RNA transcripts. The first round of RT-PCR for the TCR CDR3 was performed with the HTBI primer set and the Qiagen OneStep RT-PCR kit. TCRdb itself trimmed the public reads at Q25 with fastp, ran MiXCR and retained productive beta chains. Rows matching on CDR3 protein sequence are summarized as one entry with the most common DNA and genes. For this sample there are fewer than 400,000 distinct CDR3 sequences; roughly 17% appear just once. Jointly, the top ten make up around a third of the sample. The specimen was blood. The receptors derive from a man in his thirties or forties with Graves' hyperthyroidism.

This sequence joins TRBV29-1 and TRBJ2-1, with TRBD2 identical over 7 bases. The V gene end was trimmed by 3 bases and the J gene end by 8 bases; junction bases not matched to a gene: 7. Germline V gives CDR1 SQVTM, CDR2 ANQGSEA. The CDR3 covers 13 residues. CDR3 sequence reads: CSVEAGVSDEQFF. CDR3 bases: TGCAGCGTTGAGGCGGGAGTCTCGGATGAGCAGTTCTTC.

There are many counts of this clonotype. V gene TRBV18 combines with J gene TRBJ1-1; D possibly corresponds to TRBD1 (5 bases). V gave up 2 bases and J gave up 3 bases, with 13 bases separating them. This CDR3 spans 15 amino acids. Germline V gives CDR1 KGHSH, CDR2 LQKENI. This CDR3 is CASSPGPGRDTEAFF. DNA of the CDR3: TGTGCCAGCTCACCAGGGCCAGGGCGGGACACTGAAGCTTTCTTT. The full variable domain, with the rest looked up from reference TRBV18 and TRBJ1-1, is NAGVMQNPRHLVRRRGQEARLRCSPMKGHSHVYWYRQLPEEGLKFMVYLQKENIIDESGMPKERFSAEFPKEGPSILRIQQVVRGDSAAYFCASSPGPGRDTEAFFGQGTRLTVV.

The CDR3 DNA is TGTGCCAGCAGCTTAGCGGTCACTAGCGGGAGGGACGAGACCCAGTACTTC. This encodes CASSLAVTSGRDETQYF. The V and J genes are TRBV7-6 and TRBJ2-5, with 13 bases fitting TRBD2. The V segment lost 0 bases and the J segment 5 bases; nucleotides outside the gene matches: 6. CDR3 length equals 17 residues. Per the germline V gene, CDR1 is SGHVS and CDR2 is FNYEAQ.

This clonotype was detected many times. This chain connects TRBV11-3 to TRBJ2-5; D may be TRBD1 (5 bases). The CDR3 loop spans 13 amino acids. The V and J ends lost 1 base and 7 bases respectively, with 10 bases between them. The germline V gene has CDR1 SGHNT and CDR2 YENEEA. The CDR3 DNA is TGTGCCAGCAGCTTAGGGGGCCCAGGGACCCAGTACTTC. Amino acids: CASSLGGPGTQYF.